This is a list of T cell receptor beta chains from one sample in a study of blood T cell repertoires in COVID-19. Only in-frame clones appear in the TCRdb table, and some are missing; sequencing was by immunoSEQ multiplex PCR. The sample includes about 34,000 clones, around 80% of them seen just once. The sample was peripheral blood. These receptors were obtained from an elderly man with active or convalescent COVID-19. Both conserved end residues are trimmed from each CDR3. Clone size is shown for a subset of rows, as once, few, many or a class of expanded clone.

V gene: TRBV11-3
clone size: -
CDR3 protein: ASSLGSVWETQY

V gene: TRBV10-2
clone size: -
CDR3 protein: ASSDGQGDIQY

V gene: TRBV19
clone size: few
CDR3 protein: ASSISSGLPYEQY

V gene: TRBV7-9
clone size: -
CDR3 protein: ASSLDTGTSSYNSPLH

V gene: TRBV12-3/TRBV12-4
clone size: -
CDR3 protein: ASSLAADTEAF

V gene: TRBV2
clone size: -
CDR3 protein: ASSHPDRDWEQY

V gene: TRBV29-1
clone size: -
CDR3 protein: SAGQGSGTGELF

V gene: TRBV5-1
clone size: -
CDR3 protein: ASSPLAGVVDTQY

V gene: TRBV7-2
clone size: -
CDR3 protein: ASSLDWGQGAEAF

V gene: TRBV20-1
clone size: -
CDR3 protein: SYQQGTRQY

V gene: TRBV19
clone size: -
CDR3 protein: ATGLAKTDTQY

V gene: TRBV7-2
clone size: once
CDR3 protein: ASSLVGSGRATEQF

V gene: TRBV4-2
clone size: -
CDR3 protein: ASTFHRGVMNTEAF

V gene: TRBV10-3
clone size: -
CDR3 protein: ATTSSGQVNTGELF

V gene: TRBV5-1
clone size: -
CDR3 protein: ASSQEPSGQRTDTQY

V gene: TRBV28
clone size: -
CDR3 protein: ASSLNPGQLYNEQF